A selection of T cell receptor beta chains follows, all from one sample in a study of breast tumors, draining lymph nodes, adjacent tissues. TCRdb called the multiplex PCR reads again in MiXCR, with one record for every CDR3 protein. Here the sample spans about 130,000 distinct CDR3 sequences, around 20% being singletons. The material sequenced was axillary lymph node tissue. The source is a female donor with breast cancer. Some clones in this sample may be carry-over from other donors' samples. CDR3s include the opening cysteine and the closing phenylalanine or tryptophan. Each record gives: clone size, J gene, V gene, CDR3 length, CDR3 protein. A clone size is listed for some rows: how often the clone was seen (once, few, many), or a class if it is expanded.

NA TRBJ2-2 TRBV6-5 16 CASSYSKSQNRRELFF
many TRBJ2-2 TRBV19 12 CASSFLTGELFF
many TRBJ2-7 TRBV6-2/TRBV6-3 14 CASRRRDGYYEQYF
many TRBJ2-7 TRBV18 14 CASSKRQGTYEQYF
many TRBJ2-7 TRBV7-2 14 CASSGGVSSYEQYF
many TRBJ2-5 TRBV12-3/TRBV12-4 14 CASSSPWGGETQYF
many TRBJ2-7 TRBV5-1 16 CASSPQTSGGAYEQYF
many TRBJ2-5 TRBV4-1 17 CASSQFEGSKGQETQYF
many TRBJ1-6 TRBV28 13 CASTQGLDSPLHF
NA TRBJ2-1 TRBV30 14 CAWSPGVHYNEQFF
NA TRBJ1-1 TRBV5-4 12 CASSSMYTEAFF
many TRBJ2-5 TRBV5-1 17 CASSPALAGGRQETQYF
many TRBJ2-3 TRBV7-2 16 CASSLGTSGRADTQYF
many TRBJ2-1 TRBV19 13 CASSISLANEQFF
many TRBJ2-1 TRBV5-6 15 CASRASRDADNEQFF
many TRBJ1-5 TRBV20-1 14 CSARDLGGNQPQHF
many TRBJ1-6 TRBV7-9 16 CASSLSPGGRDSPLHF
many TRBJ2-2 TRBV11-2 16 CASSPGVGANTGELFF
few TRBJ2-1 TRBV28 17 CASSLALRLAGANEQFF
NA TRBJ1-3 TRBV6-1 19 CASSPGGGDRKFSGNTIYF
many TRBJ2-7 TRBV6-6 13 CANSWTGDYEQYF
many TRBJ1-4 TRBV7-9 13 CASSGDREEKLFF
many TRBJ2-1 TRBV3-1 16 CASSPQPGRTLNEQFF
many TRBJ2-1 TRBV2 14 CASTASGRGDEQFF
many TRBJ2-7 TRBV3-1 16 CASSYSGHRGLSEQYF
many TRBJ2-7 TRBV12-3/TRBV12-4 14 CASSLGGGRLEQYF
many TRBJ1-2 TRBV28 13 CASSLPGAYGYTF
many TRBJ1-5 TRBV15 15 CATSRDSTTGQPQHF
many TRBJ2-1 TRBV27 14 CASGLGGTPNEQFF
few TRBJ2-2 TRBV4-1 17 CASSHPGQGSNTGELFF
many TRBJ1-5 TRBV2 13 CASRRDRDQPQHF
many TRBJ2-7 TRBV12-3/TRBV12-4 17 CASSFDLKEGYVDEQYF
NA TRBJ2-5 TRBV4-1 13 CASSGQVRETQYF
once TRBJ2-7 TRBV10-3 20 CAISESRTSGRRWGSYEQYF
many TRBJ1-2 TRBV12-3/TRBV12-4 15 CASSFSPRSQNGYTF
NA TRBJ2-1 TRBV28 13 CASPRGVAGEQFF
many TRBJ1-2 TRBV6-5 13 CASSPRTRYGYTF
NA TRBJ1-5 TRBV6-1 13 CASSERYNQPQHF
many TRBJ2-1 TRBV7-9 14 CASSPWRGWEGQFF
NA TRBJ2-1 TRBV20-1 13 CSAPGTGGHEQFF